This TCR beta chain was sequenced during a study of cytomegalovirus exposure and HLA in healthy donors. The V gene's germline CDR1 is SNHLY and CDR2 FYNNEI. Trimming took 3 bases from V and 4 from J; bases not matched to a gene: 9. The CDR3 contains 18 residues. The donors were members of the validation cohort, which comprised around 110 subjects and was separate from the first cohort of about 700 subjects. TCRdb's table, derived via immunoSEQ multiplex PCR, lists solely in-frame clones and lacks some. The sample comprises tens of thousands of clones, about 93% of which are singletons, and 5.6% rests with the top ten. General observations from the study: Under in vitro conditions, a few CMV-associated chains were confirmed as specific for CMV antigens. Reports described diagnosis of cytomegalovirus status by the classifier as highly specific and sensitive.

Details on this clone: As yet, its antigen is unknown.

The chain couples TRBV2 to TRBJ2-2; 12 nucleotides line up with TRBD2. The clonotype originates from a man younger than 35 in good health and CMV-seronegative. Specimen: PBMCs. The CDR3 DNA sequence: TGTGCCAGCAGTGATAGACTAGCGGGAGATTTTGGCACCGGGGAGCTGTTTTTT. Translated, it gives CASSDRLAGDFGTGELFF.